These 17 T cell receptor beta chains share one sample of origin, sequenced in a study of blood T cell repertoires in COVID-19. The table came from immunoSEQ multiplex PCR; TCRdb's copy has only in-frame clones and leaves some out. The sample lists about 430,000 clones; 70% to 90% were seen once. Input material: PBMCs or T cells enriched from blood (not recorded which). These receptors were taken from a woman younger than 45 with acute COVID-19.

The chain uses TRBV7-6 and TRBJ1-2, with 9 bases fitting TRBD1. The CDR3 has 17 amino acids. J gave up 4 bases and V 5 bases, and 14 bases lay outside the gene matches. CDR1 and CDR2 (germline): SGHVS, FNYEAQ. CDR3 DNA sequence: TGTGCCAGCAGCCCCACAGGGGGCAGGGATTTAAGCTATGGCTACACCTTC. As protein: CASSPTGGRDLSYGYTF.

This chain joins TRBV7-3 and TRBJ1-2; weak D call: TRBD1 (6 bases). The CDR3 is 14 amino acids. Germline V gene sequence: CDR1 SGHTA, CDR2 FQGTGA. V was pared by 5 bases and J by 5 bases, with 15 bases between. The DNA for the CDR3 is TGTGCCAGCAGCCCAGAGGGACACGGATATGGCTACACCTTC. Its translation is CASSPEGHGYGYTF.

CDR3 protein: CASSIRGAGNTIYF. The CDR3, as DNA: TGTGCCAGTAGTATTCGGGGGGCTGGAAACACCATATATTTT. This chain uses TRBV19 with TRBJ1-3, with D possibly TRBD1 on 5 matching bases. In germline, CDR1 is LNHDA, CDR2 SQIVND (reference sequence). The CDR3 runs 14 residues. V gave up 3 bases and J gave up 2 bases, with 8 bases separating them.

The CDR3 DNA reads as TGTGCCAGCAGCTTGGGGGGACTAGCGCTTCAAGAGACCCAGTACTTC. Translated, it gives CASSLGGLALQETQYF. This chain connects TRBV5-4 to TRBJ2-5, with TRBD2 matching over 10 bases. V gave up 0 bases and J gave up 2 bases; unmatched junction bases: 4. This CDR3 region has 16 residues. Germline V CDR1 and CDR2: SGHNT, YYREEE (reference sequence). Drawing the rest from reference TRBV5-4 and TRBJ2-5, the complete variable domain is ETGVTQSPTHLIKTRGQQVTLRCSSQSGHNTVSWYQQALGQGPQFIFQYYREEENGRGNFPPRFSGLQFPNYSSELNVNALELDDSALYLCASSLGGLALQETQYFGPGTRLLVL.

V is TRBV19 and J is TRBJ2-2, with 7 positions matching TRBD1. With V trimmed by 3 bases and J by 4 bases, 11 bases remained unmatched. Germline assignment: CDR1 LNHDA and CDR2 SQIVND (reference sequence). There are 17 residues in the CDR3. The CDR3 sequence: CASSIEWDRDVTGELFF. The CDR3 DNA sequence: TGTGCCAGTAGTATCGAGTGGGACAGAGACGTCACCGGGGAGCTGTTTTTT.

CDR3 amino acids: CASSSLGGQNCEQYF. CDR3 sequence (DNA): TGTGCCAGCAGCTCCTTAGGAGGACAGAACTGCGAGCAGTACTTC. The rearrangement uses TRBV21-1 and TRBJ2-7; no DNA check was done on the table's D call, TRBD1. TRBV21-1 corresponds to a pseudogene. The CDR3 length is 15 residues.

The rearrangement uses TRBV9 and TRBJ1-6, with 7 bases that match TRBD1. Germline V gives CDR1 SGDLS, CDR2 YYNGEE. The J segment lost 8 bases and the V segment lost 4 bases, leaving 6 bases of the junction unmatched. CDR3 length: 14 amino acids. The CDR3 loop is CASSTQGTDSPLHF. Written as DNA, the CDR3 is TGTGCCAGCAGCACACAGGGGACTGATTCACCCCTCCACTTT.

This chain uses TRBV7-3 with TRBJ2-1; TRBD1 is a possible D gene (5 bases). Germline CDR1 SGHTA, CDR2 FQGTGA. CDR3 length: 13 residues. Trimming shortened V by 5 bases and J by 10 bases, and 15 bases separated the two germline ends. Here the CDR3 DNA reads TGTGCCAGCAGCCCAGGGAATACGGTAGAGCAGTTCTTC. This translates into CASSPGNTVEQFF.

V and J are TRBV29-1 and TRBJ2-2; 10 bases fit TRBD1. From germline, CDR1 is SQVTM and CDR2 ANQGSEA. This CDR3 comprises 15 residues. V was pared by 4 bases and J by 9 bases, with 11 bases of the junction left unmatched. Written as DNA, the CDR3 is TGCAGCGTTGGAGTTTCGGGACAGGGGCACCGGGAGCTGTTTTTT. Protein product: CSVGVSGQGHRELFF.

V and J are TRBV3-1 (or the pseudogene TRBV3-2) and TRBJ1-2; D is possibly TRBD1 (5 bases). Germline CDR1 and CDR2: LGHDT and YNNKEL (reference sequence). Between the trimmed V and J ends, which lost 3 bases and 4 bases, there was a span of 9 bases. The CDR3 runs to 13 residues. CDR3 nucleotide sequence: TGTGCCAGCAGCCACAGGGCAAGCTATGGCTACACCTTC. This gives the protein CASSHRASYGYTF.

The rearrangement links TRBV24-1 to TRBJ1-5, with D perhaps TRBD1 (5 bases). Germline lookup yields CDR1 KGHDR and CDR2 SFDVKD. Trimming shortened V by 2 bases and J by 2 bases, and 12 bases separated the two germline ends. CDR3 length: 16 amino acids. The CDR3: CATSDSTVSGNQPQHF. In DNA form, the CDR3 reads TGTGCCACCAGTGATTCGACAGTCTCGGGCAATCAGCCCCAGCATTTT.

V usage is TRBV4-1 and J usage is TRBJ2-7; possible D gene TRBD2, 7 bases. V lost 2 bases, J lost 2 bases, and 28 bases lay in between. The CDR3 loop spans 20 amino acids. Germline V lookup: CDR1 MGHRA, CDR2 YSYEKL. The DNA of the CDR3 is TGCGCCAGCAGCCAAAGGGGGGGAACTCTCCGGGAGGCAGTCACCTACGAGCAGTACTTC. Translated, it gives CASSQRGGTLREAVTYEQYF.

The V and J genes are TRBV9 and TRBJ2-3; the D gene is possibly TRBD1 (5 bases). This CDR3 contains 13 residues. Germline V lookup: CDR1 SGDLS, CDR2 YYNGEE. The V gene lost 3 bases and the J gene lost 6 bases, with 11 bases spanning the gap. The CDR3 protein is CASSDMTVDTQYF. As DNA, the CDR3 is TGTGCCAGCAGCGACATGACAGTTGATACGCAGTATTTT.

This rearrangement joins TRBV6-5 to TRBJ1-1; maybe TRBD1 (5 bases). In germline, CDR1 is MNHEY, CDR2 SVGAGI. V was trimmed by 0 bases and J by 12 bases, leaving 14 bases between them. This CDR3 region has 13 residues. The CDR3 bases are TGTGCCAGCAGTTACTCCCGGGGGAGTGAGACTTTCTTT. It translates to CASSYSRGSETFF.

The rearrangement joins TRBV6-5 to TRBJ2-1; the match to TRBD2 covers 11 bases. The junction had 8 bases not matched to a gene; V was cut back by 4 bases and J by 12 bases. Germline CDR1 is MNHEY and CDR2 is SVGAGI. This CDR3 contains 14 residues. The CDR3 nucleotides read TGTGCCAGCAGTTTCACCCCTACTAGCGGGGGGCAGTTCTTC. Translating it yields CASSFTPTSGGQFF.

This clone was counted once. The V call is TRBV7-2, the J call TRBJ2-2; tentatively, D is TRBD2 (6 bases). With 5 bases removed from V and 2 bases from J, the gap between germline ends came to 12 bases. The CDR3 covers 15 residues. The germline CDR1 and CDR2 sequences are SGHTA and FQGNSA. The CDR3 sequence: CASSRGTSNTGELFF. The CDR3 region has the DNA TGTGCCAGCAGCCGCGGGACTTCCAACACCGGGGAGCTGTTTTTT.

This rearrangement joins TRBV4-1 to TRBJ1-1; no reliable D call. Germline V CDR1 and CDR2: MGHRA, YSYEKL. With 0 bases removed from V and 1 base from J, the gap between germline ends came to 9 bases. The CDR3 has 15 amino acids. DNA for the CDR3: TGCGCCAGCAGCCAAGATCTTCGAGCGAACACTGAAGCTTTCTTT. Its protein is CASSQDLRANTEAFF.